This entry lists 15 T cell receptor beta chains sequenced from one sample in a study of blood T cell repertoires in COVID-19. Clones were sequenced by immunoSEQ multiplex PCR, and TCRdb holds only the in-frame ones, with some missing. The sample includes 70,000 to 95,000 clones, 80% to 90% of them seen just once. Sequenced: peripheral blood. The receptors here all came from a woman between 70 and 85 years old with acute or convalescent COVID-19.

This chain links TRBV5-6 with TRBJ1-2; the match to TRBD1 covers 7 bases. Germline CDR1 reads SGHDT; CDR2 reads YYEEEE. The CDR3 is 15 amino acids. V gave up 4 bases and J gave up 4 bases; unmatched junction bases: 10. The CDR3 region is CASSNDRAKGYGYTF. CDR3 nucleotide sequence: TGTGCCAGCAGCAACGACAGGGCTAAAGGCTATGGCTACACCTTC.

The chain couples TRBV9 to TRBJ2-3; no clear D gene. Germline V gene lookup returns CDR1 SGDLS and CDR2 YYNGEE. Trimming stripped 0 bases from V and 0 bases from J, with 5 bases between. This CDR3 contains 14 residues. The CDR3 DNA reads TGTGCCAGCAGCGTAGCCCCGAGCACAGATACGCAGTATTTT. Protein: CASSVAPSTDTQYF.

This clone has a handful of counts. This chain uses TRBV30 with TRBJ1-5; no reliable D call. V gave up 3 bases and J gave up 6 bases, with 12 bases separating them. This CDR3 comprises 13 residues. The V gene's germline CDR1 is GTSNPN and CDR2 SVGIG (reference sequence). CDR3 protein: CAWSRTEGQPQHF. In DNA form, the CDR3 reads TGTGCCTGGAGCCGAACAGAGGGTCAGCCCCAGCATTTT.

Here the CDR3 reads CASSFPGLAAIDNEQFF. DNA for the CDR3: TGCGCCAGCAGCTTCCCGGGACTAGCGGCAATCGACAATGAGCAGTTCTTC. The chain joins TRBV5-1 to TRBJ2-1; TRBD2 matches at 11 bases. Trimming at V came to 2 bases and at J to 5 bases, leaving 9 bases not matched to a gene. The CDR3 is made up of 17 amino acids. Germline lookup yields CDR1 SGHRS and CDR2 YFSETQ.

This chain uses TRBV6-1 with TRBJ1-2, with 12 bases matching TRBD1. The germline gives CDR1 MNHNS, CDR2 SASEGT. This CDR3 has 16 residues. V trimming: 3 bases; J trimming: 6 bases; junction bases outside the gene matches: 8. The CDR3: CASSERIGTGGDGYTF. In DNA, the CDR3 is TGTGCCAGCAGTGAGCGTATTGGGACAGGGGGCGATGGCTACACCTTC.

V gene TRBV3-1 (or the pseudogene TRBV3-2) combines with J gene TRBJ1-6, with D hard to call. Germline V gene lookup returns CDR1 LGHDT and CDR2 YNNKEL (reference sequence). Trimming took off 5 bases at V and 7 bases at J, with 15 bases between the two ends. This CDR3 is 15 amino acids long. CDR3 in amino acids: CASSYGKGGNSPLHF. CDR3 nucleotide sequence: TGTGCCAGCAGCTATGGGAAGGGCGGGAATTCACCCCTCCACTTT.

The chain combines TRBV5-1 with TRBJ2-3, with D perhaps TRBD2 (5 bases). Trimming took 4 bases from V and 3 from J, leaving 12 bases between them. This CDR3 has 14 residues. Germline V gene sequence: CDR1 SGHRS, CDR2 YFSETQ. CDR3 residues: CASSMGDETDTQYF. CDR3 DNA: TGCGCCAGCAGCATGGGAGATGAAACAGATACGCAGTATTTT.

The V gene is TRBV19, the J gene TRBJ2-4; D gene ambiguous. The V end was cut by 4 bases, the J end by 0 bases, with 10 bases between. Germline V gene data show CDR1 as LNHDA and CDR2 as SQIVND (reference sequence). The length of the CDR3 is 15 residues. CDR3 region: CASSTVLVAKNIQYF. CDR3 nucleotides: TGTGCCAGTAGTACAGTCTTGGTAGCCAAAAACATTCAGTACTTC.

The chain is built from TRBV19 and TRBJ1-6; D ambiguous. V was pared by 3 bases and J by 0 bases, with 9 bases between. CDR3 length: 16 amino acids. Germline CDR1 and CDR2: LNHDA and SQIVND (reference sequence). The CDR3 DNA reads as TGTGCCAGTAGTATCGGTGGGAGCTCCTATAATTCACCCCTCCACTTT. This translates into CASSIGGSSYNSPLHF.

This sequence joins TRBV7-3 and TRBJ2-1; maybe TRBD2 (5 bases). Trimming shortened V by 4 bases and J by 8 bases, and 15 bases separated the two germline ends. The CDR3 runs 14 residues. Germline assignment: CDR1 SGHTA and CDR2 FQGTGA. CDR3 in DNA: TGTGCCAGCAGCTCCGCACGGAGGAGCGATGAGCAGTTCTTC. This codes for CASSSARRSDEQFF.

V and J are TRBV18 and TRBJ1-5, with TRBD1 matching 7 bases. Germline CDR1 and CDR2: KGHSH and LQKENI. The CDR3 spans 13 residues. The junction had 1 base not matched to a gene; V was cut back by 3 bases and J by 5 bases. CDR3 bases: TGTGCCAGCTCACCGCAGGGGGATCAGCCCCAGCATTTT. This sequence encodes CASSPQGDQPQHF.

The V and J genes are TRBV2 and TRBJ2-1, with a tentative D call TRBD1 (6 bases). Germline loops: CDR1 SNHLY, CDR2 FYNNEI. The CDR3 consists of 14 residues. Trimming cost V 2 bases and J 9 bases, with 14 bases left between them. The CDR3 region has the DNA TGTGCCAGCAGTGAATCTTGGGGGCTGGGTGAGCAGTTCTTC. Translating gives CASSESWGLGEQFF.

CDR3 residues: CASRGLAGGVQQFF. The CDR3 DNA reads TGTGCCAGCAGGGGACTAGCGGGAGGGGTCCAGCAGTTCTTC. The genes are TRBV2 and TRBJ2-1; 16 nucleotides match TRBD2. Germline V gene lookup returns CDR1 SNHLY and CDR2 FYNNEI. V trimming: 6 bases; J trimming: 11 bases; junction bases outside the gene matches: 4. CDR3 length equals 14 residues.

V usage is TRBV11-2 and J usage is TRBJ1-2; D gene uncertain. The CDR3 loop spans 16 amino acids. Trimming took off 2 bases at V and 5 bases at J, with 18 bases between the two ends. Looked up from germline, CDR1 is SGHAT and CDR2 is FQNNGV. DNA of the CDR3: TGTGCCAGCAGCTTACAGCCAGACCCAGGATTTTATGGCTACACCTTC. The encoded protein is CASSLQPDPGFYGYTF.

This chain connects TRBV15 to TRBJ2-2; TRBD2 agrees at 7 bases. J was trimmed by 3 bases and V by 0 bases; bases with no gene match: 10. The germline V gene has CDR1 LNHNV and CDR2 YYDKDF (reference sequence). The CDR3 has 18 amino acids. CDR3 coding DNA: TGTGCCACCAGCAGAGATCTAGGACTAGTAGGGTACACCGGGGAGCTGTTTTTT. This encodes CATSRDLGLVGYTGELFF.